One sample yielded the 16 T cell receptor beta chains listed below, sequenced in a study of OX40 agonist ivuxolimab in advanced cancers. Some clones are missing from TCRdb's copy, which holds only in-frame ones; the method was immunoSEQ multiplex PCR. The sample holds under 80,000 clones, roughly 91% seen once. This sample comprised CD4+ or CD8+ T cells sorted from blood, obtained in a trial of the OX40 agonist ivuxolimab. The receptors originated from an adult with an advanced solid tumor such as melanoma, head and neck, liver or kidney cancer.

The V call is TRBV7-9, the J call TRBJ1-2; TRBD1 matches 8 bases. The ends lost 5 bases at V and 2 bases at J; junction bases unmatched: 4. The CDR3 consists of 14 residues. Germline values: CDR1 SEHNR, CDR2 FQNEAQ (reference sequence). The chain's CDR3 is CASSQGQGNYGYTF. CDR3 bases: TGTGCCAGCAGCCAAGGACAGGGAAACTATGGCTACACCTTC.

This chain connects TRBV2 to TRBJ2-7, with D perhaps TRBD1 or TRBD2 (6 bases each). Trimming pared 6 bases from V and 4 bases from J, leaving 19 bases between. Germline V CDR1 and CDR2: SNHLY, FYNNEI. The CDR3 loop spans 15 amino acids. The CDR3 sequence is CASRGGTGHPYEQYF. The CDR3 nucleotides are TGTGCCAGCAGAGGGGGGACGGGACATCCTTACGAGCAGTACTTC. The full variable domain, in which reference TRBV2 and TRBJ2-7 provide the parts outside the CDR3, is EPEVTQTPSHQVTQMGQEVILRCVPISNHLYFYWYRQILGQKVEFLVSFYNNEISEKSEIFDDQFSVERPDGSNFTLKIRSTKLEDSAMYFCASRGGTGHPYEQYFGPGTRLTVT.

This clone has just a few counts. V gene TRBV5-1 combines with J gene TRBJ2-7; possibly TRBD1 for D (6 bases). Germline V gives CDR1 SGHRS, CDR2 YFSETQ. V was shortened by 2 bases and J by 3 bases, with 15 bases between the two germline ends. This CDR3 has 15 residues. CDR3 loop: CASSLGGQLNYEQYF. The CDR3 coding sequence is TGCGCCAGCAGCTTAGGCGGACAGCTAAACTACGAGCAGTACTTC.

The CDR3 spells CASSPSGTGGETQYF. DNA of the CDR3: TGTGCCAGCAGTCCCTCCGGGACAGGGGGCGAGACCCAGTACTTC. The chain recombines TRBV28 with TRBJ2-5; 12 nucleotides line up with TRBD1. The CDR3 covers 15 residues. V lost 5 bases and J lost 5; bases outside the gene matches: 6. Germline lookup yields CDR1 MDHEN and CDR2 SYDVKM.

The CDR3 spells CAARRRVHGLSRDKNIQYF. In nucleotides, the CDR3 is TGTGCCGCCCGTCGGAGGGTCCATGGACTCTCCCGGGACAAAAACATTCAGTACTTC. V is TRBV19 and J is TRBJ2-4, with TRBD2 as a possible D gene (6 bases). Germline V gives CDR1 LNHDA, CDR2 SQIVND (reference sequence). The CDR3 consists of 19 residues. The germline V and J ends were trimmed by 11 bases and 3 bases, with 32 bases remaining between them.

The J gene is TRBJ2-4, the V gene TRBV7-9; 11 nucleotides align to TRBD1. Germline V lookup: CDR1 SEHNR, CDR2 FQNEAQ (reference sequence). This CDR3 has 19 residues. V lost 5 bases to trimming and J lost 0 bases; unmatched junction nucleotides: 12. This CDR3 is CASSPLVDRGQIAKNIQYF. CDR3 sequence (DNA): TGTGCCAGCAGCCCCCTCGTGGACAGGGGGCAAATAGCCAAAAACATTCAGTACTTC.

This clone has only a few counts. V gene TRBV5-8 combines with J gene TRBJ2-3, with TRBD2 matching 10 bases. The trim removed 2 bases at V and 8 bases at J, leaving 11 bases unmatched. Germline-derived CDR1 and CDR2 are SGHTS and YDEGEE. CDR3 length: 16 amino acids. The CDR3 spells CASSFGLAGDFRTQYF. CDR3 DNA: TGTGCCAGCAGCTTCGGTCTAGCGGGAGACTTTCGTACGCAGTATTTT.

The chain carries TRBV7-8 and TRBJ1-2; D gene uncertain. With 5 bases removed from V and 4 bases from J, the gap between germline ends came to 14 bases. The CDR3 consists of 14 residues. In germline, CDR1 is SGHVS, CDR2 FQNEAQ. The CDR3 region has the DNA TGTGCCAGCAGCCCCAGAGACCGGAGCTATGGCTACACCTTC. It yields the protein CASSPRDRSYGYTF.

The chain carries TRBV28 and TRBJ1-2, with a tentative D call TRBD1 (5 bases). Trimming stripped 5 bases from V and 2 bases from J, with 15 bases between. Looked up from germline, CDR1 is MDHEN and CDR2 is SYDVKM. The CDR3 consists of 15 residues. CDR3 sequence (DNA): TGTGCCAGCAGTCGTTTCGGGACTGAAAACTATGGCTACACCTTC. Protein sequence: CASSRFGTENYGYTF.

The rearrangement uses TRBV10-3 and TRBJ2-1, with TRBD2 matching over 9 bases. The CDR3 totals 15 residues. Per the germline V gene, CDR1 is ENHRY and CDR2 is SYGVKD. Germline trimming cut 3 bases from V and 5 bases from J; bases unmatched to any gene: 5. The CDR3 reads CAISDRLAGNNEQFF. The CDR3 DNA sequence: TGTGCCATCAGTGATCGGCTAGCGGGAAACAATGAGCAGTTCTTC.

The chain couples TRBV6-5 to TRBJ1-4; 9 bases are shared with TRBD1. V gave up 6 bases and J gave up 2 bases; unmatched junction bases: 4. Germline-derived CDR1 and CDR2 are MNHEY and SVGAGI. CDR3 size: 15 residues. The CDR3 here is CASRGTGGTNEKLFF. Here the CDR3 DNA reads TGTGCCAGCAGGGGAACAGGGGGCACTAATGAAAAACTGTTTTTT.

This clone was counted a single time. V is TRBV4-1 and J is TRBJ2-3; a weak D match, TRBD2 (5 bases). V was cut by 3 bases and J by 7 bases, with 14 bases left in between. The CDR3 contains 14 residues. CDR1 and CDR2 (germline): MGHRA, YSYEKL. The CDR3 spells CASSHNRGVHTQYF. CDR3 sequence (DNA): TGCGCCAGCAGCCACAACCGGGGAGTGCATACGCAGTATTTT.

This chain connects TRBV11-3 to TRBJ2-5, with 7 nucleotides matching TRBD2. The germline CDR1 and CDR2 sequences are SGHNT and YENEEA. The CDR3 length is 12 residues. V was pared by 5 bases and J by 7 bases, with 4 bases of the junction left unmatched. The CDR3 loop is CASSPRLATQYF. The CDR3 bases are TGTGCCAGCAGCCCTAGACTAGCGACCCAGTACTTC.

The chain has TRBV19 and TRBJ1-3; TRBD1 is a possible D gene (6 bases). V was clipped by 6 bases and J by 3 bases, with 18 bases between them. The CDR3 has 16 amino acids. Germline CDR1 reads LNHDA; CDR2 reads SQIVND (reference sequence). CDR3 loop: CASSRSRDMGGNTIYF. CDR3 DNA: TGTGCCAGTAGCCGGTCCCGGGACATGGGTGGAAACACCATATATTTT.

The V gene is TRBV7-2, the J gene TRBJ2-5; perhaps D is TRBD1 or TRBD2 (5 bases each). CDR3 length equals 12 residues. Trimming removed 4 bases at V and 5 bases at J, with 8 bases between. The germline gives CDR1 SGHTA, CDR2 FQGNSA. The CDR3 spells CASSSGRETQYF. The DNA for the CDR3 is TGTGCCAGCAGCTCGGGACGGGAGACCCAGTACTTC. The variable domain in full, completed from reference TRBV7-2 and TRBJ2-5, reads GAGVSQSPSNKVTEKGKDVELRCDPISGHTALYWYRQSLGQGLEFLIYFQGNSAPDKSGLPSDRFSAERTGGSVSTLTIQRTQQEDSAVYLCASSSGRETQYFGPGTRLLVL.

The chain has TRBV19 and TRBJ1-5; D is unclear. The V end was cut by 7 bases, the J end by 2 bases, with 9 bases between. CDR1 LNHDA and CDR2 SQIVND come from the germline V gene (reference sequence). The CDR3 length is 13 residues. CDR3 in amino acids: CASTHRGNQPQHF. The CDR3 region has the DNA TGTGCCAGTACCCATCGGGGCAATCAGCCCCAGCATTTT.